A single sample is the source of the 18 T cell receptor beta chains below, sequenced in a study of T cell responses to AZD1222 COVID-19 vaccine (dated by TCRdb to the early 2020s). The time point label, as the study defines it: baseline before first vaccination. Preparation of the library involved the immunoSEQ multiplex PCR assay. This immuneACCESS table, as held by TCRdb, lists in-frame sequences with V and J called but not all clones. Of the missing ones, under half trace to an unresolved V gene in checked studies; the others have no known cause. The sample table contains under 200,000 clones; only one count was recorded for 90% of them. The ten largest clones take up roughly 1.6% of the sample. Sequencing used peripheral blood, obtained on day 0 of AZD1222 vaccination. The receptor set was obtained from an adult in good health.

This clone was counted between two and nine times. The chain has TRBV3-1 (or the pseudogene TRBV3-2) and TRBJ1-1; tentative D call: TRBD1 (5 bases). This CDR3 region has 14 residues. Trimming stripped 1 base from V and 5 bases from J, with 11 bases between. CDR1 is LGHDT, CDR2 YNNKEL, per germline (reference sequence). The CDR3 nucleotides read TGTGCCAGCAGCCAAGCAGGGCCGGGTACTGAAGCTTTCTTT. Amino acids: CASSQAGPGTEAFF.

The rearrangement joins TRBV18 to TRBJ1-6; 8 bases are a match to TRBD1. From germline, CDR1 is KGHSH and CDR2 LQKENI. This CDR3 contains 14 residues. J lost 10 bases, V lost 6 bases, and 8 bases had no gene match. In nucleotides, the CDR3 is TGTGCCAGCTCTTTAAACAGGGGGGAATCACCCCTCCACTTT. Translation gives CASSLNRGESPLHF.

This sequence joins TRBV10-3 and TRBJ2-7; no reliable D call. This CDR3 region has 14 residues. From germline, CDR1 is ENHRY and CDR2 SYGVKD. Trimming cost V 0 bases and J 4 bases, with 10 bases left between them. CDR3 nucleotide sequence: TGTGCCATCAGTGAGTCTGGGTTCAATTACGAGCAGTACTTC. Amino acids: CAISESGFNYEQYF.

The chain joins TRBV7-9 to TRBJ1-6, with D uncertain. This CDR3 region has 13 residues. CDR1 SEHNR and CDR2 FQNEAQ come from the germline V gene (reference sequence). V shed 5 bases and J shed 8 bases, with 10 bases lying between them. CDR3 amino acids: CASSRRGDSPLHF. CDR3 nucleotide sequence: TGTGCCAGCAGCCGTCGGGGAGATTCACCCCTCCACTTT.

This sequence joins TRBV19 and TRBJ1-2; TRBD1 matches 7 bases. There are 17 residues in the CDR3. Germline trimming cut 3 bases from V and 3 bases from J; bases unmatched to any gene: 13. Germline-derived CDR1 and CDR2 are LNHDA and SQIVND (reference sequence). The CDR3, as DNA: TGTGCCAGTAGTATCACTCGACAGGGCCCCCGAGACTATGGCTACACCTTC. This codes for CASSITRQGPRDYGYTF.

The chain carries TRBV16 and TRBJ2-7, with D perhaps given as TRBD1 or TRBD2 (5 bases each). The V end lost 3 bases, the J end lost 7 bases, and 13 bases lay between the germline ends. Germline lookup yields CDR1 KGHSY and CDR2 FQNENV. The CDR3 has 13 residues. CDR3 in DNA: TGTGCCAGCAGCCAGGAGAGGGGCGTAGAGCAGTACTTC. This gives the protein CASSQERGVEQYF.

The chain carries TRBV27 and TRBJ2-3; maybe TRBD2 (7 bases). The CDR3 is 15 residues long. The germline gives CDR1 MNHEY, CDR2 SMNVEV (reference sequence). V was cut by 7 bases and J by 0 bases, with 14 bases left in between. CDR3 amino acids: CASTLRGASTDTQYF. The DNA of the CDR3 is TGTGCCAGCACCCTTCGGGGGGCTAGCACAGATACGCAGTATTTT.

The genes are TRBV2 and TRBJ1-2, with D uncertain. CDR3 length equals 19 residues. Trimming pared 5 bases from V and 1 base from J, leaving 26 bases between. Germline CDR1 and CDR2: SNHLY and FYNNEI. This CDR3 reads CASSRLFGPTARYNYGYTF. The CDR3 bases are TGTGCCAGCAGTCGGTTGTTCGGACCAACCGCACGATATAACTATGGCTACACCTTC.

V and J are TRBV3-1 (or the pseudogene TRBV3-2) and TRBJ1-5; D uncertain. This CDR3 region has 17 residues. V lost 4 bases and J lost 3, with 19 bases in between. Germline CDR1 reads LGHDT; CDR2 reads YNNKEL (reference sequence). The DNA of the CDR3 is TGTGCCAGCAGCCCTCAATACCTACAGCACTACAATCAGCCCCAGCATTTT. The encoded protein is CASSPQYLQHYNQPQHF.

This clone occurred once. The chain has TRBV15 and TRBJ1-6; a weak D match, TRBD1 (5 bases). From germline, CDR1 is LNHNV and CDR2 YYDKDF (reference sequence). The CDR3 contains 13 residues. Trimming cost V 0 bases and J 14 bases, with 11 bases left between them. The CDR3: CATSRDGQGSLHF. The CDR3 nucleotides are TGTGCCACCAGCAGAGATGGGCAGGGCTCCCTCCACTTT.

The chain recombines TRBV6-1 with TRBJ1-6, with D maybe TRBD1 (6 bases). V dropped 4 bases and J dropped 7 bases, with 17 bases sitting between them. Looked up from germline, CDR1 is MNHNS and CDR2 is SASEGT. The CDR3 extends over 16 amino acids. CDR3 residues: CASSGPRQEGNSPLHF. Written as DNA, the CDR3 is TGTGCCAGCAGTGGACCCCGACAGGAGGGAAATTCACCCCTCCACTTT.

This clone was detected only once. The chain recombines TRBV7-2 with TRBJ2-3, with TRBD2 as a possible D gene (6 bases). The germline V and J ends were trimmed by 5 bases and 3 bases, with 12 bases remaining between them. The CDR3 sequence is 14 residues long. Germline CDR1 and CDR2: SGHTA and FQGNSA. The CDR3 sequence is CASSPQTSTDTQYF. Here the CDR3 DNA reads TGTGCCAGCAGCCCCCAGACTAGTACAGATACGCAGTATTTT.

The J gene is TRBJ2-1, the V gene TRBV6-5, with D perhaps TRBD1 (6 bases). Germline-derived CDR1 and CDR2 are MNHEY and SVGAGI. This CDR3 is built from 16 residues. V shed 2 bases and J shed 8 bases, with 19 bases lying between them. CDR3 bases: TGTGCCAGCAGTTACACATGGGGGACAACTGGGGATGAGCAGTTCTTC. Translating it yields CASSYTWGTTGDEQFF.

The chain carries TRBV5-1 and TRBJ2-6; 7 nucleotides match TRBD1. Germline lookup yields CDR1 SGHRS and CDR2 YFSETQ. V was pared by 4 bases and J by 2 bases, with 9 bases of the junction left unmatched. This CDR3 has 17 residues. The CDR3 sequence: CASSLTKGAAGANVLTF. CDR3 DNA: TGCGCCAGCAGCCTAACGAAGGGGGCGGCTGGGGCCAACGTCCTGACTTTC.

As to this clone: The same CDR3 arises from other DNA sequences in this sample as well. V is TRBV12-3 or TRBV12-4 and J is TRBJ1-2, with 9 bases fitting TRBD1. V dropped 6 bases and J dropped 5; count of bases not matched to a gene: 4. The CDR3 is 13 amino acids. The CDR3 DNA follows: TGTGCCAGCAGCCCAGGACAGGGGTATGGCTACACCTTC. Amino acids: CASSPGQGYGYTF.

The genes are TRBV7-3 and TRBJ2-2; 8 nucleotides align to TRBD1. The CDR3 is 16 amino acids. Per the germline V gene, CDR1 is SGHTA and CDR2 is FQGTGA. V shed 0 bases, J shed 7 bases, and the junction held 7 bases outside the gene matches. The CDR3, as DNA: TGTGCCAGCAGCTTAACTTCAGGGGGCGGCGGCGGGGAGCTGTTTTTT. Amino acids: CASSLTSGGGGGELFF.

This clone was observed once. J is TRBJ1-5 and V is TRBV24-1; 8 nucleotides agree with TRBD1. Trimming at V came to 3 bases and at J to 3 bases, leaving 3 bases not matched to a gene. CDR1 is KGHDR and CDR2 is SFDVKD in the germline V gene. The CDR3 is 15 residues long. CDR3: CATSDDRGPNQPQHF. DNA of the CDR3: TGTGCCACCAGTGATGACAGGGGCCCCAATCAGCCCCAGCATTTT.

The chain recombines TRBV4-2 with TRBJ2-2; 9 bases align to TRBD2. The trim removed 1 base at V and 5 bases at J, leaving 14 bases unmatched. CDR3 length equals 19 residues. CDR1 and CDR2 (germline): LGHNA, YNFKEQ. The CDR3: CASSQGVRGGRMGTGELFF. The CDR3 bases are TGTGCCAGCAGCCAAGGTGTGCGGGGGGGCCGAATGGGAACCGGGGAGCTGTTTTTT.